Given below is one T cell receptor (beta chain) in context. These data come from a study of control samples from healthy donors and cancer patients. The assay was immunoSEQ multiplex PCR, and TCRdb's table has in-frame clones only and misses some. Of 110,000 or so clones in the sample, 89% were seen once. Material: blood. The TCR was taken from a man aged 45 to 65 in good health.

The chain's CDR3 is CASSPPDSRGGYTF. The CDR3 DNA follows: TGCGCCAGCAGCCCGCCAGACAGCCGGGGGGGCTACACCTTC. The rearrangement links TRBV4-1 to TRBJ1-2, with D perhaps matching TRBD1 (5 bases). V lost 4 bases, J lost 8 bases, and 17 bases lay in between. Per germline, CDR1 MGHRA and CDR2 YSYEKL. The CDR3 has 14 amino acids.